Each of the 7 T cell receptor beta chains below was sequenced from the same sample in a study of cytomegalovirus exposure and HLA in healthy donors. The PCR used 60 Vbeta and 13 Jbeta primers. Sequencing used immunoSEQ multiplex PCR; TCRdb keeps in-frame clones, though not all of them. The table shows some 80,000 clones, with more than 60% occurring only once. Specimen: PBMCs. The receptors originated from a man between 40 and 49 years old in good health and CMV-seronegative.

A note on this clone: One junction end does not reproduce the germline sequence, and a read error may be involved. V gene TRBV7-9 combines with J gene TRBJ1-1, with TRBD1 identical over 11 bases. The CDR3 is made up of 17 amino acids. In germline, CDR1 is SEHNR, CDR2 FQNEAQ (reference sequence). In DNA form, the CDR3 reads TGTTCCAGCAGCCGCATTGGGACAGGGGGAATGAACACTGAAGCTTTCTTT. Its protein is CSSSRIGTGGMNTEAFF.

In DNA, the CDR3 is TGTGCCAGCAGCCTCAGGGTCAATCAGCCCCAGCATTTT. This gives the protein CASSLRVNQPQHF. The chain is built from TRBV27 and TRBJ1-5; D might be TRBD1 (5 bases). Germline-derived CDR1 and CDR2 are MNHEY and SMNVEV (reference sequence). V lost 6 bases and J 3 bases, leaving 9 bases between the germline ends. CDR3 length equals 13 residues.

V gene TRBV25-1 combines with J gene TRBJ2-1, with D perhaps TRBD1 (6 bases). Germline CDR1 reads MGHDK; CDR2 reads SYGVNS. This CDR3 spans 15 amino acids. Trimming removed 8 bases at V and 3 bases at J, with 17 bases between. The CDR3 coding sequence is TGTGCCAGCTCATCAGGGGTGGCCTTCTACAATGAGCAGTTCTTC. It translates to CASSSGVAFYNEQFF. The variable domain in full, with the rest retrieved from reference TRBV25-1 and TRBJ2-1, is EADIYQTPRYLVIGTGKKITLECSQTMGHDKMYWYQQDPGMELHLIHYSYGVNSTEKGDLSSESTVSRIRTEHFPLTLESARPSHTSQYLCASSSGVAFYNEQFFGPGTRLTVL.

This clone is labeled as medium-sized (0.01 to 0.1%). V is TRBV11-2 and J is TRBJ2-7; perhaps TRBD1 as D (5 bases). V was trimmed by 2 bases and J by 6 bases, leaving 17 bases between them. The CDR3 is made up of 15 amino acids. The germline V gene has CDR1 SGHAT and CDR2 FQNNGV. CDR3 in amino acids: CASSLRPQGVVEQYF. The CDR3 region has the DNA TGTGCCAGCAGCTTAAGACCCCAAGGGGTTGTCGAGCAGTACTTC.

This clone appeared a single time. The genes are TRBV28 and TRBJ2-1; 9 bases are shared with TRBD2. Germline-derived CDR1 and CDR2 are MDHEN and SYDVKM. The CDR3 is 15 amino acids. Trimming at V came to 3 bases and at J to 4 bases, leaving 4 bases not matched to a gene. The CDR3 spells CASSLGLADYNEQFF. CDR3 DNA: TGTGCCAGCAGTTTGGGACTAGCAGATTACAATGAGCAGTTCTTC. The variable domain in full, completed from reference TRBV28 and TRBJ2-1, reads DVKVTQSSRYLVKRTGEKVFLECVQDMDHENMFWYRQDPGLGLRLIYFSYDVKMKEKGDIPEGYSVSREKKERFSLILESASTNQTSMYLCASSLGLADYNEQFFGPGTRLTVL.

The chain joins TRBV25-1 to TRBJ2-5; 7 bases match TRBD1. Trimming cost V 8 bases and J 1 base; bases outside gene matches: 7. Germline V gives CDR1 MGHDK, CDR2 SYGVNS. This CDR3 is 14 amino acids long. DNA for the CDR3: TGTGCCAGCGAGACCGGGACAGCCCAAGAGACCCAGTACTTC. It yields the protein CASETGTAQETQYF.

This clone was counted a few times. This sequence joins TRBV2 and TRBJ2-3; D is undetermined. Trimming removed 5 bases from V and 1 base from J, with 13 bases in between. CDR1 SNHLY and CDR2 FYNNEI come from the germline V gene. The CDR3 loop spans 15 amino acids. CDR3 sequence: CASSLRRVGTDTQYF. CDR3 nucleotide sequence: TGTGCCAGCAGTCTCCGTCGAGTTGGCACAGATACGCAGTATTTT.